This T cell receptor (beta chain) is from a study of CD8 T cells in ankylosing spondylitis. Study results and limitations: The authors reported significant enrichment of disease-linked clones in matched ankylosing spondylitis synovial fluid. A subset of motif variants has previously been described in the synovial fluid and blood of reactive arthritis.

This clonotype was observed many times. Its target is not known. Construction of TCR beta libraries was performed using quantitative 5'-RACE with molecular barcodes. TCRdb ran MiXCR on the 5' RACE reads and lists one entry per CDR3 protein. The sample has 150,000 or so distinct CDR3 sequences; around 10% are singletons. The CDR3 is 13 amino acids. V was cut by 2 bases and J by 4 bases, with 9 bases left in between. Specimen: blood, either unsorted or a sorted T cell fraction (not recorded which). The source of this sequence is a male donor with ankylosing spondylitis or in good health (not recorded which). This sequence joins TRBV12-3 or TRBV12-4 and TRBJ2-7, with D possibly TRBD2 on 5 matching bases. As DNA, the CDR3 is TGTGCCAGCAGTTTATCCGGGGAGTACGAGCAGTACTTC. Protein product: CASSLSGEYEQYF.